The clone carrying this T cell receptor (beta chain) showed up many times. The antigen is unknown. The data stem from a study of early T cells in non-severe SARS-CoV-2 infection. Study details: Sequencing of unsorted whole blood was done on bulk RNA, leaving chains unpaired.

Study outcomes and limitations: VDJdb matches were skewed toward anti-spike CD8 T cell responses.

The TCR library protocol was used to attach unique molecular identifiers. These identifiers were attached to individual cDNA molecules. TCRdb processed the 5' RACE reads anew with MiXCR; each CDR3 protein has one entry. The repertoire holds some 58,000 distinct CDR3 sequences, with approximately 10% as singletons. Between the trimmed V and J ends, which lost 4 bases and 4 bases, there was a span of 7 bases. CDR3 size: 11 residues. Germline V lookup: CDR1 SQVTM, CDR2 ANQGSEA. J is TRBJ1-1 and V is TRBV29-1; D is unclear. The sequence was collected from an adult who was a healthcare worker with PCR-confirmed SARS-CoV-2 infection or an uninfected control (not recorded which). The starting material was whole blood, obtained at baseline. CDR3 coding DNA: TGCAGCGTTGGGGTGGGCACTGAAGCTTTCTTT. Residues: CSVGVGTEAFF.